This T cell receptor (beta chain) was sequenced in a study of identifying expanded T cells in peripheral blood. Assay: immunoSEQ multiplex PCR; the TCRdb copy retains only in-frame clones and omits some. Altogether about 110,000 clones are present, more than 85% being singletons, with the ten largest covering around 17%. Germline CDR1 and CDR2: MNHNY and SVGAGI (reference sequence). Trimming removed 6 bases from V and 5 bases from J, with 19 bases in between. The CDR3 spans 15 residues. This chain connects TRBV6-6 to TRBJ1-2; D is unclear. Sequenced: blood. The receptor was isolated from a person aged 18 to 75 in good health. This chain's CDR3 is CASSNIIWQKYGYTF. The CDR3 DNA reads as TGTGCCAGCAGCAACATCATCTGGCAGAAATATGGCTACACCTTC.